One sample yielded the 4 T cell receptor beta chains listed below, sequenced in a study of cytomegalovirus exposure and HLA in healthy donors. PCR was performed using 60 Vbeta and 13 Jbeta primers. TCRdb keeps only in-frame clones here, not all; method: immunoSEQ multiplex PCR. Of around 150,000 clones listed, more than 70% are singletons. Sequencing input: PBMCs. The receptor set was obtained from a man between 45 and 60 years old in good health and CMV-seronegative.

J is TRBJ2-2 and V is TRBV5-4; D possibly corresponds to TRBD2 (7 bases). The CDR3 runs 18 residues. Germline V CDR1 and CDR2: SGHNT, YYREEE (reference sequence). V shed 0 bases and J shed 3 bases, with 18 bases lying between them. The CDR3 sequence: CASSLAGGRGPYTGELFF. The CDR3 DNA is TGTGCCAGCAGCTTGGCTGGGGGGCGGGGGCCCTACACCGGGGAGCTGTTTTTT.

The table lists this clone with a count of one. The V gene is TRBV5-1, the J gene TRBJ2-7; 8 bases align to TRBD1. CDR1 and CDR2 (germline): SGHRS, YFSETQ. CDR3 size: 14 residues. The junction had 5 bases not matched to a gene; V was cut back by 0 bases and J by 6 bases. CDR3 DNA sequence: TGCGCCAGCAGCTTGGCAGGACAGGGTAGCGAGCAGTACTTC. Translation gives CASSLAGQGSEQYF.

The rearrangement links TRBV6-5 to TRBJ1-6; no clear D gene. Trimming took 2 bases from V and 0 from J, leaving 8 bases between them. The CDR3 spans 16 residues. Germline loops: CDR1 MNHEY, CDR2 SVGAGI. The CDR3 DNA reads as TGTGCCAGCAGTTACGATGGGCTCTCCTATAATTCACCCCTCCACTTT. Encoded protein: CASSYDGLSYNSPLHF.

This clone showed up just once. This chain connects TRBV5-4 to TRBJ1-3, with a possible D match to TRBD1 (6 bases). The germline CDR1 and CDR2 sequences are SGHNT and YYREEE (reference sequence). The germline V and J ends were trimmed by 4 bases and 4 bases, with 15 bases remaining between them. This CDR3 is 15 amino acids long. The CDR3, as DNA: TGTGCCAGCAGCGTGCAGGGGTACTCAGGAAACACCATATATTTT. It is translated as CASSVQGYSGNTIYF.